These 28 T cell receptor beta chains came from one sample sequenced in a study of blood T cells in healthy people across ages. A second PCR, run for about 6 to 11 cycles, used a sample-barcoded 5' primer plus a J-beta primer mix. TCRdb independently ran MiXCR on the 5' RACE reads; one entry per CDR3 protein. In the table there are 800,000 to 950,000 distinct CDR3 sequences, approximately 32% of which are singletons. This sample also appeared in a second study, on T cells of mothers and their children.

The source material was blood. These receptors were collected from a woman in her 40s in good health.

This clonotype showed up just once. This may stem from a read error, because a much larger clone lies one nucleotide away. The genes are TRBV20-1 and TRBJ2-5, with D hard to call. The ends were cut back, 0 bases at V and 7 bases at J, with 9 bases in the middle. The germline V gene has CDR1 DFQATT and CDR2 SNEGSKA (reference sequence). The CDR3 spans 12 residues. CDR3 amino acids: CSAREVFGTQYF. CDR3 nucleotide sequence: TGCAGTGCTAGAGAAGTGTTTGGGACCCAGTACTTC.

This clonotype was counted between two and nine times. This chain joins TRBV11-2 and TRBJ1-2; D unclear. Germline V CDR1 and CDR2: SGHAT, FQNNGV. The CDR3 sequence is 15 residues long. V dropped 5 bases and J dropped 3 bases, with 16 bases sitting between them. The CDR3 spells CASSGTLTQYYGYTF. The CDR3 coding sequence is TGTGCCAGCAGCGGAACCCTCACCCAGTACTATGGCTACACCTTC.

This chain links TRBV20-1 with TRBJ2-3; TRBD2 matches at 7 bases. Germline V lookup: CDR1 DFQATT, CDR2 SNEGSKA (reference sequence). The CDR3 consists of 12 residues. CDR3 nucleotide sequence: TGCAGCTTGCGGGGGAGGGCAGATACGCAGTATTTT. This sequence encodes CSLRGRADTQYF.

The V and J genes are TRBV9 and TRBJ2-1; 8 nucleotides line up with TRBD2. The J call may be incorrect, as the DNA end agrees better with TRBJ2-7. CDR1 SGDLS and CDR2 YYNGEE come from the germline V gene. The CDR3 is made up of 15 amino acids. The CDR3: CASSHNSGAYNEQYF. The CDR3 nucleotides read TGTGCCAGCAGCCATAATAGCGGGGCCTACAATGAGCAGTACTTC.

This clonotype was found a few times. The junction does not match germline at one end; this may be a read error. The chain employs TRBV11-2 and TRBJ2-1; 9 bases are shared with TRBD2. The CDR3 is 15 residues long. Germline V gives CDR1 SGHAT, CDR2 FQNNGV. CDR3 residues: CASRELAGEFNERFF. CDR3 DNA: TGTGCCAGCAGAGAATTAGCGGGGGAGTTCAATGAGCGGTTCTTC.

This clonotype has only a few counts. The chain couples TRBV7-2 to TRBJ2-3, with D perhaps TRBD1 (6 bases). V lost 5 bases and J 3 bases, leaving 12 bases between the germline ends. Germline V CDR1 and CDR2: SGHTA, FQGNSA. CDR3 length equals 14 residues. The CDR3 spells CASSPRDMTDTQYF. CDR3 nucleotide sequence: TGTGCCAGCAGCCCCAGGGACATGACAGATACGCAGTATTTT.

V usage is TRBV12-3 or TRBV12-4 and J usage is TRBJ2-2; D gene unclear. The ends were cut back, 1 base at V and 4 bases at J, with 7 bases in the middle. The CDR3 has 14 residues. The CDR3 protein is CASSLELFTGELFF. Here the CDR3 DNA reads TGTGCCAGCAGTTTAGAGCTATTCACCGGGGAGCTGTTTTTT.

This clonotype turned up a few times. The chain joins TRBV25-1 to TRBJ2-3; D remains unclear. V was trimmed by 2 bases and J by 2 bases, leaving 2 bases between them. Germline V CDR1 and CDR2: MGHDK, SYGVNS. The CDR3 covers 12 residues. CDR3: CASSETTDTQYF. CDR3 bases: TGTGCCAGCAGTGAAACCACAGATACGCAGTATTTT.

On this clonotype itself: At one of its ends the junction is not consistent with the germline gene, which may arise from a read error. The rearrangement joins TRBV28 to TRBJ2-5; D ambiguous. CDR1 is MDHEN, CDR2 SYDVKM, per germline. CDR3 length: 11 residues. CDR3 nucleotides: TGTGTCAGCAGCCCAGAAGAGACCCAGTACTTC. Translating gives CVSSPEETQYF. The full variable domain, its missing parts supplied by reference TRBV28 and TRBJ2-5, is DVKVTQSSRYLVKRTGEKVFLECVQDMDHENMFWYRQDPGLGLRLIYFSYDVKMKEKGDIPEGYSVSREKKERFSLILESASTNQTSMYLCVSSPEETQYFGPGTRLLVL.

CDR3 bases: TGCAGCGTTGAAAGTACAGGGAGGGACTATGGCTACACCTTC. It codes for CSVESTGRDYGYTF. The gene calls are TRBV29-1 and TRBJ1-2; D perhaps matches TRBD1 (6 bases). The germline V gene encodes CDR1 SQVTM and CDR2 ANQGSEA. This CDR3 is 14 amino acids long. The V and J ends lost 2 bases and 3 bases respectively, with 13 bases between them.

This chain uses TRBV7-9 with TRBJ1-2, with 7 bases that match TRBD1. The CDR3 runs 14 residues. Germline lookup yields CDR1 SEHNR and CDR2 FQNEAQ (reference sequence). Germline trimming cut 6 bases from V and 6 bases from J; bases unmatched to any gene: 10. CDR3 bases: TGTGCCAGCAGAGACGGGACAGTTGGAGATGGCTACACCTTC. Amino acids: CASRDGTVGDGYTF.

Comment on this clonotype: With a much larger clone just one base away, this may be a read error. The chain couples TRBV24-1 to TRBJ2-1, with D possibly being TRBD2 (5 bases). The germline V gene encodes CDR1 KGHDR and CDR2 SFDVKD. The CDR3 is 15 amino acids. V shed 2 bases and J shed 2 bases, with 9 bases lying between them. The CDR3: CATSDYRGAYNEQFF. DNA for the CDR3: TGTGCCACCAGTGATTATCGGGGAGCCTACAATGAGCAGTTCTTC.

Points on this clonotype: A clone one base away is much larger, so this may be a read error. The genes are TRBV7-9 and TRBJ2-4, with D possibly called TRBD1 or TRBD2 (6 bases each). V was pared by 2 bases and J by 13 bases, with 21 bases between. The CDR3 loop spans 15 amino acids. Per germline, CDR1 SEHNR and CDR2 FQNEAQ (reference sequence). This chain's CDR3 is CASSLTGERDNEQYF. The DNA for the CDR3 is TGTGCCAGCAGCTTAACGGGGGAACGGGACAATGAGCAGTACTTC.

The rearrangement joins TRBV20-1 to TRBJ1-6; TRBD1 aligns across 9 bases. With 5 bases clipped from V and 10 bases from J, the junction kept 6 bases outside the gene matches. CDR3 length equals 13 residues. Germline V gene lookup returns CDR1 DFQATT and CDR2 SNEGSKA (reference sequence). CDR3 in amino acids: CSAWDRVGSPLHF. The CDR3 DNA sequence: TGCAGTGCTTGGGACAGGGTCGGGTCACCCCTCCACTTT.

CDR3 residues: CASSLGVRGTQYF. CDR3 in DNA: TGTGCCAGCAGTTTAGGGGTGCGGGGGACGCAGTATTTT. The rearrangement joins TRBV12-3 or TRBV12-4 to TRBJ2-3; 7 bases line up with TRBD2. CDR3 size: 13 residues. Trimming cost V 1 base and J 9 bases; bases outside gene matches: 4.

This clonotype was found a few times. The V gene is TRBV11-2, the J gene TRBJ1-1; D perhaps matches TRBD1 (6 bases). V shed 4 bases and J shed 5 bases, with 14 bases lying between them. Germline lookup yields CDR1 SGHAT and CDR2 FQNNGV. This CDR3 is built from 14 residues. This chain's CDR3 is CASSSRGGRTEAFF. The CDR3 DNA is TGTGCCAGCAGCTCCAGAGGGGGGAGGACTGAAGCTTTCTTT.

This clonotype was found many times. This rearrangement joins TRBV11-2 to TRBJ2-7; the D is unclear. V was cut by 1 base and J by 2 bases, with 9 bases left in between. The germline CDR1 and CDR2 sequences are SGHAT and FQNNGV. The length of the CDR3 is 14 residues. This chain's CDR3 is CASSLGTVTYEQYF. CDR3 nucleotides: TGTGCCAGCAGCTTAGGGACGGTGACCTACGAGCAGTACTTC.

V is TRBV6-2 or TRBV6-3 and J is TRBJ2-6; 8 nucleotides line up with TRBD2. CDR1 and CDR2 from the germline V gene are MNHEY and SVGEGT. The CDR3 covers 18 residues. V lost 6 bases, J lost 1 base, and 11 bases stayed unmatched. The CDR3 bases are TGTGCCAGCAGCTATGAGCGGGGGCCGGGTTCTGGGGCCAACGTCCTGACTTTC. Translated, it gives CASSYERGPGSGANVLTF.

This chain joins TRBV10-3 and TRBJ2-1, with 12 bases aligning to TRBD2. The CDR3 is 15 amino acids. V was pared by 2 bases and J by 8 bases, with 4 bases of the junction left unmatched. Germline loops: CDR1 ENHRY, CDR2 SYGVKD. The CDR3 spells CAISEKLAGGDEQFF. In DNA, the CDR3 is TGTGCCATCAGTGAGAAACTAGCGGGAGGAGATGAGCAGTTCTTC.

The chain couples TRBV15 to TRBJ1-5, with D unresolved. The CDR3 contains 14 residues. The V end was cut by 8 bases, the J end by 6 bases, with 17 bases between. The germline gives CDR1 LNHNV, CDR2 YYDKDF (reference sequence). The chain's CDR3 is CATAPPTRAQPQHF. CDR3 in DNA: TGTGCCACCGCTCCTCCCACAAGGGCTCAGCCCCAGCATTTT.

The chain carries TRBV10-3 and TRBJ1-3; D ambiguous. The length of the CDR3 is 14 residues. V was clipped by 0 bases and J by 2 bases, with 5 bases between them. Germline CDR1 is ENHRY and CDR2 is SYGVKD. CDR3 nucleotide sequence: TGTGCCATCAGTGAGTCAGATACTGGAAACACCATATATTTT. Its protein product is CAISESDTGNTIYF.

Comment on this clonotype: A much larger clone sits a single nucleotide away, making a read error possible. V and J are TRBV20-1 and TRBJ2-5; the D call may be TRBD1 or TRBD2 (5 bases each). V gave up 8 bases and J gave up 1 base, with 17 bases separating them. This CDR3 has 14 amino acids. Germline loops: CDR1 DFQATT, CDR2 SNEGSKA (reference sequence). As DNA, the CDR3 is TGCAGTACTACTTACCGGGACCTCCAAGAGACCCAGTACTTC. This codes for CSTTYRDLQETQYF.

This clonotype occurred a few times. V is TRBV11-2 and J is TRBJ2-3; 8 nucleotides agree with TRBD2. This CDR3 contains 18 residues. J was trimmed by 1 base and V by 1 base; bases with no gene match: 10. Germline V lookup: CDR1 SGHAT, CDR2 FQNNGV. CDR3 region: CASSLGRTSGRGTDTQYF. Here the CDR3 DNA reads TGTGCCAGCAGCTTAGGTCGAACTAGCGGCAGGGGCACAGATACGCAGTATTTT.

The chain has TRBV4-2 and TRBJ2-5, with TRBD2 matching 7 bases. V lost 1 base, J lost 4 bases, and 15 bases stayed unmatched. The CDR3 has 18 residues. From germline, CDR1 is LGHNA and CDR2 YNFKEQ. CDR3 sequence reads: CASSQAVRAGTGGETQYF. The CDR3 region has the DNA TGTGCCAGCAGCCAAGCCGTTCGTGCAGGGACGGGAGGAGAGACCCAGTACTTC.

This clonotype occurred many times. The genes are TRBV4-3 and TRBJ1-4; TRBD1 agrees at 12 bases. In germline, CDR1 is LGHNA, CDR2 YSLEER. This CDR3 has 19 amino acids. After removal of 0 bases from V and 1 base from J, the junction contained 6 bases not matched to a gene. The CDR3 bases are TGCGCCAGCAGCCAAGATAGTGGGACAGGGGGCGGAACTAATGAAAAACTGTTTTTT. Translating gives CASSQDSGTGGGTNEKLFF.

This clonotype was seen just once. The chain joins TRBV30 to TRBJ2-4, with 8 positions matching TRBD2. Matching the DNA end better, TRBJ2-7 makes the J call doubtful. Per germline, CDR1 GTSNPN and CDR2 SVGIG (reference sequence). The CDR3 has 14 residues. The CDR3 coding sequence is TGTGCCTGGAGTGAATCGGGGGGGACCTACGAGCAGTACTTC. This sequence encodes CAWSESGGTYEQYF.

In nucleotides, the CDR3 is TGTGCCAGCAGTTTCTCCCGGACTAGCGGGGGGAAAAAGTTCTTC. This translates into CASSFSRTSGGKKFF. The chain links TRBV27 to TRBJ2-1; 14 nucleotides agree with TRBD2. Per germline, CDR1 MNHEY and CDR2 SMNVEV (reference sequence). V was pared by 3 bases and J by 14 bases, with 9 bases of the junction left unmatched. The CDR3 is 15 amino acids.

Worth noting for this clonotype: A much larger clone lies a single base off, so this may be a read error. The chain uses TRBV7-2 and TRBJ2-4, with D unresolved. TRBJ2-7 matches the DNA end more closely, so the J call is doubtful. CDR3 size: 11 residues. CDR1 and CDR2 (germline): SGHTA, FQGNSA. The CDR3 loop reads CASSFSPEQYF. The CDR3 nucleotides read TGTGCCAGCAGCTTCTCCCCCGAGCAGTACTTC.